The rows below give T cell receptor beta chains drawn from one sample of a study of T cell changes during pregnancy in multiple sclerosis. Assay: immunoSEQ multiplex PCR; the TCRdb copy retains only in-frame clones and omits some. The profile shows about 15,000 clones, roughly 83% of them singletons. Sequenced material: CD8+ T cells from peripheral blood mononuclear cells, taken after pregnancy. All receptors come from a female donor in good health, enrolled as a control in a pregnancy study. The CDR3 runs from the conserved cysteine through the conserved F or W. A D gene is named only where the DNA matches it firmly. Not all rows give a size; the values are once, few, many and, for expanded clones, a class.

V	size	D	J	CDR3	DNA
TRBV7-2	NA	NA	TRBJ1-1	CASSLAPRRTEAFF	TGTGCCAGCAGCTTAGCCCCTAGGCGGACTGAAGCTTTCTTT
TRBV7-6	medium-sized	NA	TRBJ1-4	CASSQGPLAPTGRTNEKLFF	TGTGCCAGCAGCCAAGGTCCCTTAGCCCCCACGGGTAGAACTAATGAAAAACTGTTTTTT
TRBV6-4	NA	TRBD2	TRBJ2-3	CASSTSGGATDTQYF	TGTGCCAGCAGTACTAGCGGGGGGGCCACAGATACGCAGTATTTT
TRBV5-4	NA	TRBD2	TRBJ2-3	CASTTGLAGSTQYF	TGTGCCAGCACAACGGGTCTAGCGGGGAGTACGCAGTATTTT
TRBV6-4	NA	NA	TRBJ2-7	CASSDSVEGGEQYF	TGTGCCAGCAGTGACTCAGTAGAGGGAGGCGAGCAGTACTTC
TRBV6-6	NA	TRBD1	TRBJ1-2	CASISTGGYGYTF	TGTGCCAGCATCTCGACAGGGGGCTATGGCTACACCTTC
TRBV4-1	NA	NA	TRBJ1-2	CASSQDRSPNYGYTF	TGCGCCAGCAGCCAAGATCGCAGTCCTAACTATGGCTACACCTTC
TRBV9	NA	NA	TRBJ2-7	CASSVAVGQLYEQYF	TGTGCCAGCAGCGTAGCGGTCGGACAGCTTTACGAGCAGTACTTC
TRBV4-3	NA	TRBD1	TRBJ1-2	CASSQSRTGTGYGYTF	TGCGCCAGCAGCCAGTCCAGGACCGGGACAGGGTATGGCTACACCTTC
TRBV2	NA	NA	TRBJ1-1	CASSRQVENTEAFF	TGTGCCAGCAGCCGGCAGGTGGAGAACACTGAAGCTTTCTTT
TRBV28	NA	TRBD1	TRBJ1-2	CASSFVGYRGTHQDYGYTF	TGTGCCAGCAGTTTTGTGGGATACAGGGGAACTCATCAAGACTATGGCTACACCTTC